This entry describes one T cell receptor beta chain. The CDR3 consists of 11 residues. Per the germline V gene, CDR1 is MGHDK and CDR2 is SYGVNS. The V gene lost 5 bases and the J gene lost 3 bases, with 5 bases spanning the gap. Study processing details: It was from reference gene primer amplification that nucleated cell counts were estimated. Sequencing used immunoSEQ multiplex PCR; TCRdb keeps in-frame clones, though not all of them. From that table come the V and J calls and clone size; the DNA was used to work out D and trimming. The table shows roughly 78,000 clones, with 83% occurring only once. This sample is part of a study of blood T cell repertoires in COVID-19. The wider study: The samples span acute and convalescent COVID-19 from the United States, Italy and Spain. T cells, B-cell-depleted T cells, or PBMCs provided the cDNA or gDNA that served as material.

Specimen: peripheral blood. This receptor was identified in a woman older than 75 with acute or convalescent COVID-19. The chain joins TRBV25-1 to TRBJ2-7, with unresolved D. DNA for the CDR3: TGTGCCAGCAGTCCACTCTACGAGCAGTACTTC. Its protein product is CASSPLYEQYF.